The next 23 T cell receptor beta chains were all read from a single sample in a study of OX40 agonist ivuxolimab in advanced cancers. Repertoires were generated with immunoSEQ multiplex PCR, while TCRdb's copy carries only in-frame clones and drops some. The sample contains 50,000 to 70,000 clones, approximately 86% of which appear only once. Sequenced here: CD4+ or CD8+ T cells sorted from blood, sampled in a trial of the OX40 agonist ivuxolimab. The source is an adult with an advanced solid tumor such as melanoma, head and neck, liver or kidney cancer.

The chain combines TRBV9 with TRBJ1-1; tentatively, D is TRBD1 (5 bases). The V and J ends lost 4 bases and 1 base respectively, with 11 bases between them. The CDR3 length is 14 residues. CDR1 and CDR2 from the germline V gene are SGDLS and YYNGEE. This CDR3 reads CASSPGGGNTEAFF. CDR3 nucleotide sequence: TGTGCCAGCAGCCCCGGTGGGGGGAACACTGAAGCTTTCTTT.

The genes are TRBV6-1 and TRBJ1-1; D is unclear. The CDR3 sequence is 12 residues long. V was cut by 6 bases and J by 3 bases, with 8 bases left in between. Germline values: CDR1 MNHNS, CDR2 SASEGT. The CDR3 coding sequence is TGTGCCAGCAGGTTAGGTCACACTGAAGCTTTCTTT. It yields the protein CASRLGHTEAFF.

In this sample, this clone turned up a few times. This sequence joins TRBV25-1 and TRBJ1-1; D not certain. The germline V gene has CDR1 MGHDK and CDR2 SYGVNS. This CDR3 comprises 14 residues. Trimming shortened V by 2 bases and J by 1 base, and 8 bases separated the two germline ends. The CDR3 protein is CASSEVGSNTEAFF. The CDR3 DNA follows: TGTGCCAGCAGTGAAGTAGGATCGAACACTGAAGCTTTCTTT.

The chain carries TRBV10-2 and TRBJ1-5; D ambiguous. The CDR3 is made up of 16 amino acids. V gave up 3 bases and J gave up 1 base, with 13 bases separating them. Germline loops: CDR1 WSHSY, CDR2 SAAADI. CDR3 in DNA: TGCGCCAGCAGTGATAATATGGGGTTAAGCAATCAGCCCCAGCATTTT. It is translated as CASSDNMGLSNQPQHF.

The CDR3: CASSLAAGSNQPQHF. The CDR3 bases are TGTGCCAGCAGTTTAGCGGCAGGGTCAAATCAGCCCCAGCATTTT. This chain uses TRBV28 with TRBJ1-5; D perhaps matches TRBD1 (5 bases). CDR1 and CDR2 from the germline V gene are MDHEN and SYDVKM. The CDR3 covers 15 residues. V shed 2 bases and J shed 4 bases, with 12 bases lying between them.

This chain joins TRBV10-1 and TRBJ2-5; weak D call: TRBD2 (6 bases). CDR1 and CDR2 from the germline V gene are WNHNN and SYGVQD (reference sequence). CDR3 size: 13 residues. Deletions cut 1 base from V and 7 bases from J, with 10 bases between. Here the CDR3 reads CASSEWRAGTQYF. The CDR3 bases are TGCGCCAGCAGTGAGTGGAGGGCAGGGACCCAGTACTTC.

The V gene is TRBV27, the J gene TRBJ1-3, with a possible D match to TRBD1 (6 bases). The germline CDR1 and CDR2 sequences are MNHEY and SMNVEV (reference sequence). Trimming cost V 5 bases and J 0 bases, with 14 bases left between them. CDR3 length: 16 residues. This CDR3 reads CASSHRDPTSGNTIYF. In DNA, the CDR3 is TGTGCCAGCAGTCACAGGGATCCAACCTCTGGAAACACCATATATTTT.

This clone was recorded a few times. CDR3 sequence (DNA): TGTGCCAGCAGCTCCTATCAGGAGGGCTACACCTTC. This gives the protein CASSSYQEGYTF. The chain has TRBV7-9 and TRBJ1-2; D not resolved. Germline assignment: CDR1 SEHNR and CDR2 FQNEAQ (reference sequence). V shed 4 bases and J shed 8 bases, with 11 bases lying between them. CDR3 length: 12 amino acids.

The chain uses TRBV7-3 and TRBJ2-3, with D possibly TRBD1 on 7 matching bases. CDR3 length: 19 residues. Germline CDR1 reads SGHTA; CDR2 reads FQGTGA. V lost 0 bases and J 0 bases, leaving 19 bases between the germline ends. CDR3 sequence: CASSLTGPQGGTSTDTQYF. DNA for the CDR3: TGTGCCAGCAGCTTAACGGGGCCTCAGGGGGGAACTAGCACAGATACGCAGTATTTT.

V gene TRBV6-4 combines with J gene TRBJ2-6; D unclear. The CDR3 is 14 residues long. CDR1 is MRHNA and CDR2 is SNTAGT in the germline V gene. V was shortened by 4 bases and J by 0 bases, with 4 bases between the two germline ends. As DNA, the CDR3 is TGTGCCAGCAGTGGTTCCTCTGGGGCCAACGTCCTGACTTTC. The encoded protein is CASSGSSGANVLTF.

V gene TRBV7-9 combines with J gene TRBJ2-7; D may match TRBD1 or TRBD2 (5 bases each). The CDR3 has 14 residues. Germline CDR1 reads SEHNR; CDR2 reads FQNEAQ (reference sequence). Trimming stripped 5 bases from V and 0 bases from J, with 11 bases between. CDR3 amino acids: CASSPRDHSYEQYF. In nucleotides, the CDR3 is TGTGCCAGCAGCCCCCGGGACCACTCCTACGAGCAGTACTTC.

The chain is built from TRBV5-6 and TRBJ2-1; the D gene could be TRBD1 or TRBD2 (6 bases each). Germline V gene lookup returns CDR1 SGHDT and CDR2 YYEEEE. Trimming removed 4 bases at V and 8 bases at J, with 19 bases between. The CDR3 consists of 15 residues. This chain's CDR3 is CASSQGLGGFDEQFF. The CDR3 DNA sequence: TGTGCCAGCAGCCAAGGCCTAGGGGGGTTCGATGAGCAGTTCTTC.

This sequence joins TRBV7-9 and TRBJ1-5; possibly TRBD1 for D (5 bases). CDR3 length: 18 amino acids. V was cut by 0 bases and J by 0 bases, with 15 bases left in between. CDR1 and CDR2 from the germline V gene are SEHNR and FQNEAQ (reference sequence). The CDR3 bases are TGTGCCAGCAGCTTAGCTACGCAGGGCGAAAATAGCAATCAGCCCCAGCATTTT. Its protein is CASSLATQGENSNQPQHF.

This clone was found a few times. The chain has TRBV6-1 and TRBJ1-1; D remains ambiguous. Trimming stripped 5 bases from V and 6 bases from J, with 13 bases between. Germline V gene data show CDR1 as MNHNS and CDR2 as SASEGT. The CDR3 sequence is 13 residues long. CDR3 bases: TGTGCCAGCAGTCCCCTTTTGAAATCTGAAGCTTTCTTT. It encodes CASSPLLKSEAFF.

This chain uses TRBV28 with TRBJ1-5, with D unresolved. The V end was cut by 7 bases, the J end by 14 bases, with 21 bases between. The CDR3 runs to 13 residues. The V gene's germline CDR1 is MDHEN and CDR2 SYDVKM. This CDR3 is CASTPRFKGTKHF. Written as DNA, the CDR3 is TGTGCCAGCACCCCGAGATTTAAGGGAACCAAGCATTTT.

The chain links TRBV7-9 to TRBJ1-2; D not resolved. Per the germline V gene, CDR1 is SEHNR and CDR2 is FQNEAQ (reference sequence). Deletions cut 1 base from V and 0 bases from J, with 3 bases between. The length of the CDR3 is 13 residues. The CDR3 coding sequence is TGTGCCAGCAGCTTAGGAGCTAACTATGGCTACACCTTC. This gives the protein CASSLGANYGYTF.

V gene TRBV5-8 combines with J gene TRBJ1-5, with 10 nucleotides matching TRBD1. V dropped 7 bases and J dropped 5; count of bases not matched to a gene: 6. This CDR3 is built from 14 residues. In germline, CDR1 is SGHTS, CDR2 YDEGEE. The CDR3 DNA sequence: TGTGCCAGCGCAGACAGGGGGCTGCATCAGCCCCAGCATTTT. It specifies CASADRGLHQPQHF.

DNA for the CDR3: TGTGCCAGCAGCTCCTCACTCGAGCAGTACTTC. Protein sequence: CASSSSLEQYF. The chain has TRBV7-9 and TRBJ2-7; no clear D gene. The CDR3 contains 11 residues. Germline lookup yields CDR1 SEHNR and CDR2 FQNEAQ (reference sequence). The ends were cut back, 4 bases at V and 6 bases at J, with 7 bases in the middle.

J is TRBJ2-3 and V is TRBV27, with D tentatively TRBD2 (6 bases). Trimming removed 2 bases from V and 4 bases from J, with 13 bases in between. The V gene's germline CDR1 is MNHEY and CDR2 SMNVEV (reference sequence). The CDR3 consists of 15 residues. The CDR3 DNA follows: TGTGCCAGCAGTTTAGGCACTTCTAGCGCAGATACGCAGTATTTT. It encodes CASSLGTSSADTQYF.

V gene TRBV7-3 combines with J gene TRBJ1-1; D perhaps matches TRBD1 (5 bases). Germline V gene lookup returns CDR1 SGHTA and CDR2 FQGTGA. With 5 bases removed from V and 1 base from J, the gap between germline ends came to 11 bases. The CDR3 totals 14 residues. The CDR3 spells CASSLGPQNTEAFF. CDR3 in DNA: TGTGCCAGCAGCCTGGGACCCCAGAACACTGAAGCTTTCTTT.

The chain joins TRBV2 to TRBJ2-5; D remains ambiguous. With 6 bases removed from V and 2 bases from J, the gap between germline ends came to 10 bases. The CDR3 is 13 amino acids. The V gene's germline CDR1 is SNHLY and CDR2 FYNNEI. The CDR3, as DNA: TGTGCCAGCAGCCTCCGCAGGCAAGAGACCCAGTACTTC. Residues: CASSLRRQETQYF.

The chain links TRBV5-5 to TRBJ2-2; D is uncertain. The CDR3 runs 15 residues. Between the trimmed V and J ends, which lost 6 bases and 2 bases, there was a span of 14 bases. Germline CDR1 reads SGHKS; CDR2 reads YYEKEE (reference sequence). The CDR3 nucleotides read TGTGCCAGCACCGGGCGAAAGATTAACACCGGGGAGCTGTTTTTT. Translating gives CASTGRKINTGELFF. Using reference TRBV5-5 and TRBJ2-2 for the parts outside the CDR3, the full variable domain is DAGVTQSPTHLIKTRGQQVTLRCSPISGHKSVSWYQQVLGQGPQFIFQYYEKEERGRGNFPDRFSARQFPNYSSELNVNALLLGDSALYLCASTGRKINTGELFFGEGSRLTVL.

The CDR3 reads CASSLVGSYEQYF. The CDR3, as DNA: TGTGCCAGCAGCTTGGTGGGCAGTTACGAGCAGTACTTC. The gene calls are TRBV5-6 and TRBJ2-7; D uncertain. This CDR3 contains 13 residues. Germline CDR1 reads SGHDT; CDR2 reads YYEEEE. Trimming removed 0 bases from V and 4 bases from J, with 8 bases in between.